This is a list of T cell receptor beta chains from one sample in a study of blood T cell repertoires in COVID-19. Profiled with immunoSEQ multiplex PCR; TCRdb holds only in-frame clones, not every one. This sample yields fewer than 200,000 clones, of which 80% to 90% are seen a single time; about 12% belongs to the top ten. The sample was peripheral blood. Receptors originate from a woman in her 70s with COVID-19, enrolled during active disease. Each CDR3 is given with its conserved first and last residue. A D gene is named only where the DNA matches it firmly. For some rows the clone size is stated as once, few or many, or as a class when expanded; others skip it.

V gene	D gene	clone size	J gene	CDR3 length	CDR3 protein	CDR3 DNA
TRBV6-5	TRBD1	.	TRBJ1-1	14	CASSFHRGDTEAFF	TGTGCCAGCAGTTTCCACAGGGGGGACACTGAAGCTTTCTTT
TRBV6-4	.	.	TRBJ2-1	16	CASSDSTVGTYNEQFF	TGTGCCAGCAGTGACTCGACGGTCGGGACCTACAATGAGCAGTTCTTC
TRBV29-1	.	.	TRBJ2-1	13	CSVGLHMIQEQFF	TGCAGCGTTGGACTTCACATGATCCAGGAGCAGTTCTTC
TRBV7-9	.	.	TRBJ2-5	14	CASSLATGQETQYF	TGTGCCAGCAGCTTAGCTACAGGACAAGAGACCCAGTACTTC
TRBV27	TRBD2	.	TRBJ2-7	15	CASSGRTSGVYEQYF	TGTGCCAGCAGTGGTCGGACTAGCGGGGTGTACGAGCAGTACTTC
TRBV30	.	.	TRBJ1-1	13	CAWIPLDGHKAFF	TGTGCCTGGATCCCTCTAGACGGTCACAAAGCTTTCTTT
TRBV28	TRBD1	.	TRBJ1-2	17	CASSLSGRDRDNYGYTF	TGTGCCAGCAGTTTATCGGGTCGGGACAGGGATAACTATGGCTACACCTTC
TRBV30	.	few	TRBJ1-1	14	CAWSLVGGNTEAFF	TGTGCCTGGAGCCTGGTGGGGGGGAACACTGAAGCTTTCTTT
TRBV9	.	.	TRBJ2-1	12	CASSTQGIEQFF	TGTGCCAGCAGCACCCAGGGAATTGAGCAGTTCTTC
TRBV30	TRBD2	.	TRBJ2-3	18	CAWSGGLAGTTSTDTQYF	TGTGCCTGGAGTGGAGGACTAGCGGGCACCACTAGCACAGATACGCAGTATTTT
TRBV7-2	.	few	TRBJ1-1	14	CASSSGQSNTEAFF	TGTGCCAGCAGCTCAGGACAGTCGAACACTGAAGCTTTCTTT
TRBV21-1	.	.	TRBJ1-1	15	CASSKLGTENTEAFF	TGTGCCAGCAGCAAATTAGGGACAGAGAACACTGAAGCTTTCTTT
TRBV12-3/TRBV12-4	.	.	TRBJ2-7	12	CASSSDSYEQYF	TGTGCCAGCAGTTCGGACAGCTACGAGCAGTACTTC
TRBV18	.	.	TRBJ2-5	16	CASSPPGVGYQETQYF	TGTGCCAGCTCACCACCGGGAGTGGGGTACCAAGAGACCCAGTACTTC
TRBV18	.	.	TRBJ2-7	15	CASSPPAGPGYEQYF	TGTGCCAGCTCACCACCAGCAGGGCCTGGGTACGAGCAGTACTTC
TRBV7-9	TRBD2	few	TRBJ2-7	15	CASSLGISGSYEQYF	TGTGCCAGCAGCTTAGGTATTAGCGGGAGTTACGAGCAGTACTTC
TRBV5-1	.	few	TRBJ2-3	15	CASSEFTASTDTQYF	TGCGCCAGCAGCGAGTTCACAGCTAGCACAGATACGCAGTATTTT
TRBV3-1/TRBV3-2	.	.	TRBJ1-2	14	CASSQHRNYYGYTF	TGTGCCAGCAGCCAACATAGAAACTACTATGGCTACACCTTC
TRBV30	TRBD2	.	TRBJ2-7	15	CAWGPASGASYEQYF	TGTGCCTGGGGTCCCGCTAGCGGTGCCTCCTACGAGCAGTACTTC
TRBV28	TRBD1	.	TRBJ1-2	15	CASTLGTGVHYGYTF	TGTGCCAGCACCCTCGGGACAGGGGTGCACTATGGCTACACCTTC
TRBV5-6	.	.	TRBJ1-5	14	CASSFQGLNQPQHF	TGTGCCAGCAGCTTTCAGGGACTAAATCAGCCCCAGCATTTT
TRBV11-1	TRBD1	.	TRBJ1-6	16	CASSLDDRGYNSPLHF	TGTGCCAGCAGCTTAGACGACAGGGGTTACAATTCACCCCTCCACTTT
TRBV28	TRBD1	.	TRBJ1-5	15	CASRSWGQGGQPQHF	TGTGCCAGCAGATCGTGGGGGCAGGGGGGACAGCCCCAGCATTTT
TRBV7-2	.	.	TRBJ2-2	17	CASSLNFGTANTGELFF	TGTGCCAGCAGCTTAAATTTTGGGACTGCGAACACCGGGGAGCTGTTTTTT
TRBV30	.	.	TRBJ2-2	17	CAWLFHSGHSDAGELFF	TGTGCCTGGCTCTTCCATTCAGGACACTCGGACGCCGGGGAGCTGTTTTTT
TRBV7-9	TRBD1	.	TRBJ2-7	16	CASSPRTGQSSYEQYF	TGTGCCAGCAGCCCCCGGACAGGACAAAGCTCCTACGAGCAGTACTTC
TRBV28	.	.	TRBJ2-5	14	CASSLPPSQETQYF	TGTGCCAGCAGTTTACCTCCTAGCCAAGAGACCCAGTACTTC
TRBV7-8	.	.	TRBJ1-1	15	CASSFGGTQNTEAFF	TGTGCCAGCAGCTTCGGAGGCACCCAGAACACTGAAGCTTTCTTT
TRBV19	TRBD1	.	TRBJ1-1	16	CASSKQQGATDTEAFF	TGTGCCAGTAGTAAACAACAGGGGGCGACCGACACTGAAGCTTTCTTT
TRBV7-9	TRBD1	.	TRBJ2-1	12	CASTLGTGDLFF	TGTGCCAGCACCCTTGGGACAGGGGATTTGTTCTTC
TRBV7-6	.	.	TRBJ2-7	16	CASRKGAGGPPYEQYF	TGTGCCAGCAGAAAGGGGGCGGGAGGCCCGCCCTACGAGCAGTACTTC
TRBV5-1	.	.	TRBJ1-6	14	CASSLIRGDSPLHF	TGCGCCAGCAGCTTGATCAGGGGAGATTCACCCCTCCACTTT
TRBV2	TRBD2	.	TRBJ2-7	14	CASRRLAENYEQYF	TGTGCCAGCAGGCGGCTAGCGGAGAACTACGAGCAGTACTTC
TRBV5-4	.	.	TRBJ2-7	14	CASSLLVRNYEQYF	TGTGCCAGCAGCTTGCTTGTCAGGAACTACGAGCAGTACTTC
TRBV6-5	.	.	TRBJ2-7	13	CASSRDRSYEQYF	TGTGCCAGCAGTCGCGACAGGAGCTACGAGCAGTACTTC
TRBV6-2/TRBV6-3	.	.	TRBJ2-7	11	CASSRQSEQYF	TGTGCCAGCAGCCGACAGTCTGAGCAGTACTTC
TRBV4-3	TRBD2	.	TRBJ2-3	17	CASSQESAGGPSDTQYF	TGCGCCAGCAGCCAAGAGTCAGCGGGAGGGCCATCAGATACGCAGTATTTT
TRBV5-1	TRBD1	.	TRBJ2-7	13	CASEGTGIGEQYF	TGCGCCAGCGAGGGGACAGGGATCGGCGAGCAGTACTTC
TRBV10-3	TRBD1	.	TRBJ1-6	13	CAISGTENSPLHF	TGTGCCATCAGCGGGACAGAAAATTCACCCCTCCACTTT
TRBV28	.	.	TRBJ1-1	16	CASSLSPAQGNTEAFF	TGTGCCAGCAGTTTATCGCCAGCTCAGGGGAACACTGAAGCTTTCTTT
TRBV9	TRBD2	once	TRBJ2-7	14	CASSVLAGAYEQYF	TGTGCCAGCAGCGTACTAGCGGGCGCCTACGAGCAGTACTTC
TRBV7-3	TRBD1	.	TRBJ1-1	17	CASSTQPPGGGGTEAFF	TGTGCCAGCAGCACTCAACCACCAGGGGGCGGGGGCACTGAAGCTTTCTTT
TRBV27	TRBD1	once	TRBJ1-5	13	CASTGQLGQPQHF	TGTGCCAGCACGGGACAGCTGGGTCAGCCCCAGCATTTT
TRBV4-3	.	.	TRBJ2-2	18	CASSQDLGQGTGTGELFF	TGCGCCAGCAGCCAAGATCTGGGGCAGGGGACGGGCACCGGGGAGCTGTTTTTT
TRBV30	TRBD1	few	TRBJ1-2	15	CAWTSSGQGADGYTF	TGTGCCTGGACCTCCTCGGGACAGGGAGCGGATGGCTACACCTTC